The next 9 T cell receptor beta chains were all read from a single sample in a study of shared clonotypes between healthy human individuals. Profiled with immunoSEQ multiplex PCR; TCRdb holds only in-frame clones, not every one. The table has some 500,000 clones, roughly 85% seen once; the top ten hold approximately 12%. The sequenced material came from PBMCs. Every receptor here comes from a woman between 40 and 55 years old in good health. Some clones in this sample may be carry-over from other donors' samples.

The CDR3, as DNA: TGTGCCAGCAGCGCACCAAACACAGATACGCAGTATTTT. Amino acid sequence: CASSAPNTDTQYF. The chain employs TRBV11-2 and TRBJ2-3; no reliable D call. Germline V gives CDR1 SGHAT, CDR2 FQNNGV. The ends were cut back, 5 bases at V and 2 bases at J, with 8 bases in the middle. This CDR3 is 13 amino acids long. The entire variable domain, with the rest obtained from reference TRBV11-2 and TRBJ2-3, is as follows: EAGVAQSPRYKIIEKRQSVAFWCNPISGHATLYWYQQILGQGPKLLIQFQNNGVVDDSQLPKDRFSAERLKGVDSTLKIQPAKLEDSAVYLCASSAPNTDTQYFGPGTRLTVL.

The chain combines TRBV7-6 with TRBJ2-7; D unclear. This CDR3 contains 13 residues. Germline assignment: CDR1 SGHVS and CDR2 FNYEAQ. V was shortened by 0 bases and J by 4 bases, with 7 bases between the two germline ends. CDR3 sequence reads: CASSLAPDYEQYF. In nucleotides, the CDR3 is TGTGCCAGCAGCTTAGCCCCCGATTACGAGCAGTACTTC.

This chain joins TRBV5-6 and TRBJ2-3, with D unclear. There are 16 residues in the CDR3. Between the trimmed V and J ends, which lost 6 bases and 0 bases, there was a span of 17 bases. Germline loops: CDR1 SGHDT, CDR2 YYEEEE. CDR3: CASTPAGRPSTDTQYF. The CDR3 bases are TGTGCCAGCACCCCGGCTGGGCGGCCTAGCACAGATACGCAGTATTTT.

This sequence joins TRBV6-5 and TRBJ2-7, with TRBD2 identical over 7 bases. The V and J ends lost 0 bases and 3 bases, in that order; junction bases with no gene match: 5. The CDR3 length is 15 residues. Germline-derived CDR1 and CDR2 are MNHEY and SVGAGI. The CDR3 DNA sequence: TGTGCCAGCAGTTACTCGCCTAGCGGCCACTACGAGCAGTACTTC. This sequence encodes CASSYSPSGHYEQYF.

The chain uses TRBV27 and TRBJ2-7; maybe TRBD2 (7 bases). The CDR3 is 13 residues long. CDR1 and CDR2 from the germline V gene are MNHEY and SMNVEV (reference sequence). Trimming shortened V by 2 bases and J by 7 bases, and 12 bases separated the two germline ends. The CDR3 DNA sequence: TGTGCCAGCAGTTTAGAGGGGGGGGTGGAGCAGTACTTC. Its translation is CASSLEGGVEQYF.

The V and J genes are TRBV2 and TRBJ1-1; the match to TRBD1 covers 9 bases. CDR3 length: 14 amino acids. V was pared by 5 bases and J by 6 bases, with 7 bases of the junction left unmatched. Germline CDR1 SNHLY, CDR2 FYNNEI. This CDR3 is CASSSGQGVAEAFF. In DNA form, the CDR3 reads TGTGCCAGCAGTTCGGGACAGGGAGTCGCTGAAGCTTTCTTT.

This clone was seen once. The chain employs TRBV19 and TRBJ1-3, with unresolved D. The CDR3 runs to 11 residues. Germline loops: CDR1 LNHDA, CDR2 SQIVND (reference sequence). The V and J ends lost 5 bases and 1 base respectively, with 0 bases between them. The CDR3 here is CASSSGNTIYF. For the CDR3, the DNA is TGTGCCAGTAGTTCTGGAAACACCATATATTTT.

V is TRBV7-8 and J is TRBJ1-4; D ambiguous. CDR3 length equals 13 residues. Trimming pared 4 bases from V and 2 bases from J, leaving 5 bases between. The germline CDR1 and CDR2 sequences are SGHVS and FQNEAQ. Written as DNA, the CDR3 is TGTGCCAGCAGCTCGAGGACTAATGAAAAACTGTTTTTT. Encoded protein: CASSSRTNEKLFF.

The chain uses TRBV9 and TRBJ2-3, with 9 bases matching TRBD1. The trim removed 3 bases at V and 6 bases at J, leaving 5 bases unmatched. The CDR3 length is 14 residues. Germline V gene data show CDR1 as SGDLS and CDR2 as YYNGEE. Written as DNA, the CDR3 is TGTGCCAGCAGCGCACAGGGGGCGGGTGATACGCAGTATTTT. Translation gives CASSAQGAGDTQYF. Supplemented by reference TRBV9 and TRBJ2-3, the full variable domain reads DSGVTQTPKHLITATGQRVTLRCSPRSGDLSVYWYQQSLDQGLQFLIQYYNGEERAKGNILERFSAQQFPDLHSELNLSSLELGDSALYFCASSAQGAGDTQYFGPGTRLTVL.